The source of this TCR beta chain is a study of CD8+CD57+ T cells in acquired aplastic anemia. Study summary: Quantities of DNA derived from sorted CD4+ and CD8+ cells averaged around 3 ug.

The template used for profiling TCR beta VDJ and CDR3 was genomic DNA. TCRdb ran MiXCR on the reads and lists one entry per CDR3 protein. In the table there are just over 200,000 distinct CDR3 sequences, 50% to 70% of which are singletons. Only patients with CD8+CD57+ cell expansion on flow cytometry were chosen for sequencing. Acquired aplastic anemia of severe grade affected all patients. The study sampled blood from patients who had received no therapy. This clonotype was seen a handful of times. Looked up from germline, CDR1 is LNHDA and CDR2 is SQIVND (reference sequence). CDR3 length equals 17 residues. The V gene end was trimmed by 3 bases and the J gene end by 8 bases; junction bases not matched to a gene: 15.

This sequence joins TRBV19 and TRBJ2-1, with 8 nucleotides matching TRBD1. This receptor was obtained from a human donor with aplastic anemia. Sample: sorted CD4+, CD8+, or CD8+CD57+ T cells (not recorded which) from PBMCs. The CDR3 spells CASSISLGTGIMDEQFF. For the CDR3, the DNA is TGTGCCAGTAGTATCTCTTTGGGGACAGGTATTATGGATGAGCAGTTCTTC.